Below, 25 T cell receptor beta chains from the same sample are listed, as sequenced in a study of naive and memory T cell subsets. Two oligonucleotides, mixed equimolar, formed the beta constant-region primer covering TRBC1 and TRBC2. TCRdb reprocessed the UMI-ligation and nested PCR reads via MiXCR and lists one record per CDR3 protein. This sample yields under 100,000 distinct CDR3 sequences, of which roughly 7% are seen a single time; about 1.6% belongs to the top ten. Material: central memory CD4+ T cells from blood. The receptors originated from a human donor in good health.

Many counts were recorded for this clonotype. The chain has TRBV9 and TRBJ1-3; D might be TRBD1 (6 bases). In germline, CDR1 is SGDLS, CDR2 YYNGEE. The V and J ends lost 3 bases and 0 bases respectively, with 13 bases between them. The length of the CDR3 is 16 residues. The CDR3 DNA is TGTGCCAGCAGCGCGGACAGTCCCAACTCTGGAAACACCATATATTTT. Its translation: CASSADSPNSGNTIYF.

This clonotype was counted ten times or more. The rearrangement joins TRBV6-4 to TRBJ2-1, with 9 bases lining up with TRBD1. CDR1 is MRHNA, CDR2 SNTAGT, per germline. Trimming removed 5 bases from V and 5 bases from J; junction bases left unmatched: 7. The CDR3 is made up of 15 amino acids. The CDR3 nucleotides are TGTGCCAGCAGTCCTGACAGGGGGATCAACAATGAGCAGTTCTTC. It is translated as CASSPDRGINNEQFF.

The gene calls are TRBV13 and TRBJ2-6; the D is unclear. V was trimmed by 5 bases and J by 2 bases, leaving 13 bases between them. This CDR3 is built from 16 residues. Per germline, CDR1 PRHDT and CDR2 FYEKMQ (reference sequence). The CDR3 sequence is CASSLRTLAGANVLTF. Written as DNA, the CDR3 is TGTGCCAGCAGCCTCCGGACCCTAGCTGGGGCCAACGTCCTGACTTTC.

This clonotype occurred a few times. The rearrangement links TRBV7-2 to TRBJ2-3; D might be TRBD2 (6 bases). The CDR3 has 15 residues. Germline assignment: CDR1 SGHTA and CDR2 FQGNSA. V was pared by 5 bases and J by 3 bases, with 15 bases between. Here the CDR3 reads CASSEGLLMTDTQYF. DNA for the CDR3: TGTGCCAGCAGCGAGGGACTCCTGATGACAGATACGCAGTATTTT.

The genes are TRBV27 and TRBJ2-1; 7 bases fit TRBD1. Germline assignment: CDR1 MNHEY and CDR2 SMNVEV (reference sequence). The length of the CDR3 is 15 residues. Unmatched junction bases numbered 2, after V lost 3 bases and J lost 0 bases. The CDR3 loop reads CASSFRGSSYNEQFF. The CDR3 nucleotides read TGTGCCAGCAGTTTCAGGGGGAGCTCCTACAATGAGCAGTTCTTC.

This clonotype has at least ten counts. The J gene is TRBJ2-1, the V gene TRBV15; TRBD1 is a possible D gene (5 bases). Trimming stripped 1 base from V and 4 bases from J, with 5 bases between. CDR1 and CDR2 (germline): LNHNV, YYDKDF (reference sequence). The CDR3 runs to 13 residues. The CDR3, as DNA: TGTGCCACCAGCAGAGGACAGTACAATGAGCAGTTCTTC. Translated, it gives CATSRGQYNEQFF.

In DNA, the CDR3 is TGTGCCAGCAGCGTAGCTGCAGGGTCTGCAGATACGCAGTATTTT. Translating gives CASSVAAGSADTQYF. J is TRBJ2-3 and V is TRBV9, with D possibly being TRBD1 (5 bases). The germline gives CDR1 SGDLS, CDR2 YYNGEE. This CDR3 is 15 amino acids long. Trimming shortened V by 0 bases and J by 4 bases, and 12 bases separated the two germline ends.

This clonotype was observed a handful of times. This chain joins TRBV7-2 and TRBJ2-2; TRBD1 matches 7 bases. The CDR3 totals 16 residues. CDR1 and CDR2 from the germline V gene are SGHTA and FQGNSA. V dropped 5 bases and J dropped 4; count of bases not matched to a gene: 10. CDR3 bases: TGTGCCAGCAGCCAACCGGGACAGCGGCCCACCGGGGAGCTGTTTTTT. This sequence encodes CASSQPGQRPTGELFF.

In its sample, this clonotype was seen a few times. CDR3 residues: CASSARQGTQYF. CDR3 coding DNA: TGTGCCAGCAGCGCCCGACAGGGAACCCAGTACTTC. The genes are TRBV6-6 and TRBJ2-5; 7 bases agree with TRBD1. The germline V gene encodes CDR1 MNHNY and CDR2 SVGAGI (reference sequence). The CDR3 sequence is 12 residues long. Trimming at V came to 6 bases and at J to 8 bases, leaving 6 bases not matched to a gene.

This rearrangement joins TRBV30 to TRBJ1-1; D is perhaps TRBD1 (5 bases). The CDR3 is 11 residues long. Trimming removed 1 base from V and 9 bases from J, with 9 bases in between. Per germline, CDR1 GTSNPN and CDR2 SVGIG (reference sequence). The CDR3 is CAWSETVKAFF. Here the CDR3 DNA reads TGTGCCTGGAGTGAGACAGTAAAAGCTTTCTTT.

This chain uses TRBV20-1 with TRBJ2-3, with 7 nucleotides matching TRBD1. Unmatched junction bases numbered 9, after V lost 2 bases and J lost 4 bases. Per germline, CDR1 DFQATT and CDR2 SNEGSKA (reference sequence). The CDR3 covers 15 residues. The chain's CDR3 is CSARPLGTAPDTQYF. The CDR3 DNA reads TGCAGTGCTAGACCTCTCGGGACAGCTCCAGATACGCAGTATTTT.

This clonotype appeared many times. The chain carries TRBV20-1 and TRBJ1-2; D not certain. V lost 3 bases and J lost 8, with 10 bases in between. This CDR3 is built from 11 residues. Germline-derived CDR1 and CDR2 are DFQATT and SNEGSKA (reference sequence). CDR3 DNA: TGCAGTGCTAGTCCTTCGGGCGGCTACACCTTC. This translates into CSASPSGGYTF.

In its sample, this clonotype was seen a few times. This chain joins TRBV25-1 and TRBJ1-5, with a tentative D call TRBD1 (6 bases). CDR3 length equals 16 residues. V was clipped by 4 bases and J by 2 bases, with 15 bases between them. Germline-derived CDR1 and CDR2 are MGHDK and SYGVNS. The CDR3 region is CASSAQGQMGNQPQHF. CDR3 nucleotides: TGTGCCAGCAGTGCCCAGGGACAAATGGGCAATCAGCCCCAGCATTTT.

This clonotype was detected a few times. This chain joins TRBV14 and TRBJ1-1, with D possibly being TRBD1 (5 bases). CDR1 is SGHDN, CDR2 FVKESK, per germline. There are 16 residues in the CDR3. The V end lost 0 bases, the J end lost 2 bases, and 13 bases lay between the germline ends. The chain's CDR3 is CASSQDFQGDNTEAFF. In nucleotides, the CDR3 is TGTGCCAGCAGCCAAGATTTCCAGGGAGATAACACTGAAGCTTTCTTT.

The sample holds many counts of this clonotype. This chain links TRBV20-1 with TRBJ1-1; possible D gene TRBD1, 6 bases. The V end lost 5 bases, the J end lost 8 bases, and 15 bases lay between the germline ends. Germline V gene lookup returns CDR1 DFQATT and CDR2 SNEGSKA (reference sequence). The CDR3 covers 12 residues. The CDR3 spells CSAPFGTIEAFF. The CDR3 region has the DNA TGCAGTGCTCCATTCGGGACAATCGAAGCTTTCTTT.

This clonotype was counted between two and nine times. This chain uses TRBV5-4 with TRBJ2-5; a possible D gene is TRBD2 (6 bases). Germline CDR1 and CDR2: SGHNT and YYREEE (reference sequence). The V and J ends lost 5 bases and 5 bases respectively, with 13 bases between them. The CDR3 is 13 amino acids. The CDR3 reads CASSLTRGETQYF. The CDR3 nucleotides are TGTGCCAGCAGTTTGACTAGGGGTGAGACCCAGTACTTC.

The chain combines TRBV7-8 with TRBJ1-2, with a weak D call TRBD1 (5 bases). This CDR3 has 15 residues. Germline V gene data show CDR1 as SGHVS and CDR2 as FQNEAQ. Trimming cost V 1 base and J 4 bases, with 13 bases left between them. CDR3 nucleotides: TGTGCCAGCAGCTTAGGGCGGGGGAGCGGCTATGGCTACACCTTC. Residues: CASSLGRGSGYGYTF.

This rearrangement joins TRBV3-1 to TRBJ1-4; D not resolved. The V and J ends lost 5 bases and 0 bases respectively, with 7 bases between them. The CDR3 is 14 residues long. CDR1 is LGHDT and CDR2 is YNNKEL in the germline V gene (reference sequence). The CDR3, as DNA: TGTGCCAGCAGCGAAACAGCAACTAATGAAAAACTGTTTTTT. As protein: CASSETATNEKLFF. The whole variable domain, filled in from reference TRBV3-1 and TRBJ1-4, reads DTAVSQTPKYLVTQMGNDKSIKCEQNLGHDTMYWYKQDSKKFLKIMFSYNNKELIINETVPNRFSPKSPDKAHLNLHINSLELGDSAVYFCASSETATNEKLFFGSGTQLSVL.

CDR3 in DNA: TGTGCCAGCAGCCCTTTAAATTACAGGGGAGCTAACTATGGCTACACCTTC. As protein: CASSPLNYRGANYGYTF. The chain combines TRBV14 with TRBJ1-2, with 7 bases aligning to TRBD1. Trimming cost V 4 bases and J 0 bases; bases outside gene matches: 11. The CDR3 has 17 residues. CDR1 and CDR2 (germline): SGHDN, FVKESK.

In regard to this clonotype: This sequence may be a read error, since a much larger clone differs from it by one base. The chain combines TRBV20-1 with TRBJ1-5, with D maybe TRBD1 (5 bases). Germline CDR1 reads DFQATT; CDR2 reads SNEGSKA (reference sequence). This CDR3 is built from 16 residues. CDR3 sequence reads: CSARDKAGQLNQPQPF. DNA for the CDR3: TGCAGTGCTAGAGATAAGGCGGGGCAGTTGAATCAGCCCCAGCCTTTT.

The chain combines TRBV6-6 with TRBJ1-5, with D possibly being TRBD1 (5 bases). The germline V and J ends were trimmed by 6 bases and 4 bases, with 13 bases remaining between them. The germline gives CDR1 MNHNY, CDR2 SVGAGI (reference sequence). This CDR3 has 14 residues. The CDR3 DNA sequence: TGTGCCAGCAGCCTTGAGCAGGGAAATCAGCCCCAGCATTTT. The encoded protein is CASSLEQGNQPQHF.

This clonotype was seen at least ten times. This CDR3 reads CASSLAGTNTEAFF. As DNA, the CDR3 is TGCGCCAGCAGCTTGGCCGGTACGAACACTGAAGCTTTCTTT. V is TRBV5-1 and J is TRBJ1-1; no clear D. Trimming left V 0 bases short and J 1 base short, with 7 bases between. From germline, CDR1 is SGHRS and CDR2 YFSETQ. The CDR3 length is 14 residues.

This clonotype occurred a few times. The chain employs TRBV5-1 and TRBJ2-2, with 9 bases that match TRBD2. This CDR3 region has 18 residues. Germline CDR1 and CDR2: SGHRS and YFSETQ. Trimming at V came to 1 base and at J to 2 bases, leaving 9 bases not matched to a gene. The CDR3 DNA is TGCGCCAGCAGCTTGTTAGTTAGCGGGGGAGCTAACACCGGGGAGCTGTTTTTT. This sequence encodes CASSLLVSGGANTGELFF. Complete variable domain (other parts from reference TRBV5-1 and TRBJ2-2): KAGVTQTPRYLIKTRGQQVTLSCSPISGHRSVSWYQQTPGQGLQFLFEYFSETQRNKGNFPGRFSGRQFSNSRSEMNVSTLELGDSALYLCASSLLVSGGANTGELFFGEGSRLTVL.

This clonotype was counted many times. This chain's CDR3 is CASSFNRAENTGELFF. The CDR3 DNA is TGTGCCAGCAGCTTTAATCGTGCAGAGAACACCGGGGAGCTGTTTTTT. The chain carries TRBV7-3 and TRBJ2-2; no definite D call. There are 16 residues in the CDR3. V lost 3 bases, J lost 1 base, and 12 bases lay in between. CDR1 is SGHTA and CDR2 is FQGTGA in the germline V gene.

Notes on this clonotype: A much larger clone differs by one base, so this may be a read error. The chain has TRBV29-1 and TRBJ2-7, with unresolved D. The CDR3 loop spans 12 amino acids. Germline CDR1 SQVTM, CDR2 ANQGSEA. The CDR3 loop is CSAGADYIERYF. CDR3 nucleotides: TGCAGCGCCGGAGCAGATTACATCGAGCGGTACTTC.